This is a list of T cell receptor beta chains from one sample in a study of long-term antiretroviral therapy in people with HIV. Using immunoSEQ multiplex PCR, the repertoire was profiled, and TCRdb retains in-frame clones only, with some absent. In the table there are approximately 20,000 clones, about 72% of which are singletons. Sample: unsorted PBMCs, taken roughly 21 months before starting antiretroviral therapy. The receptor source for this set is a woman aged 40 to 55 with HIV. CDR3s include the opening cysteine and the closing phenylalanine or tryptophan. The D gene is left open where the match is weak. Expanded clones are given a class, and other clones once, few, many or no size at all.

j_call clone_size d_call v_call cdr3_nt cdr3_aa
TRBJ2-7 . . TRBV11-3 TGTGCCAGCAGCGTTGACACCTACGAGCAGTACTTC CASSVDTYEQYF
TRBJ1-6 . . TRBV4-3 TGCGCCAGCAGCCAAGATGACAGTTATAATTCACCCCTCCACTTT CASSQDDSYNSPLHF
TRBJ2-1 . . TRBV11-3 TGTGCCAGCAGCTTAGAGGGAAACTCCTACAATGAGCAGTTCTTC CASSLEGNSYNEQFF
TRBJ2-1 . TRBD1 TRBV18 TGTGCCAGCTCAAGGTCACGACAGGGGCTAATGGGGGACTACAATGAGCAGTTCTTC CASSRSRQGLMGDYNEQFF
TRBJ1-4 once . TRBV6-5 TGTGCCAGCAGCTCCCGGGGACCTCCAGGTGAAAAACTGTTTTTT CASSSRGPPGEKLFF
TRBJ2-6 . . TRBV11-3 TGTGCCAGCAGCTCTCGCTACAACTCCGGGGCCAACGTCCTGACTTTC CASSSRYNSGANVLTF
TRBJ2-3 . TRBD1 TRBV5-1 TGCGCCAGCAGCAGGGACAGCAGCACAGATACGCAGTATTTT CASSRDSSTDTQYF
TRBJ1-1 . . TRBV30 TGTGCCTGGAGTGTACGGGGGCCCCGAGATGTTACTGAAGCTTTCTTT CAWSVRGPRDVTEAFF
TRBJ1-4 . TRBD1 TRBV27 TGTGCCAGCAGTAGGACAGGAACAACTATTAATGAAAAACTGTTTTTT CASSRTGTTINEKLFF
TRBJ2-7 . . TRBV2 TGTGCCAGCAGTGGAGGTAGGGGGGGATCCTACGAGCAGTACTTC CASSGGRGGSYEQYF
TRBJ2-5 . . TRBV7-7 TGTGCCAGCAGCTCTCCTGGGTCTAAAGAGACCCAGTACTTC CASSSPGSKETQYF
TRBJ1-1 . . TRBV27 TGTGCCAGCAGTTTATCGGCAGGGGTGAACACTGAAGCTTTCTTT CASSLSAGVNTEAFF
TRBJ2-7 . . TRBV27 TGTGCCAGCAGTTTATCGGTTAGCGGTGCCTCCTACGAGCAGTACTTC CASSLSVSGASYEQYF
TRBJ2-3 . . TRBV29-1 TGCAGCGTAAGCGGAAGCACAGATACGCAGTATTTT CSVSGSTDTQYF
TRBJ1-2 . . TRBV9 TGTGCCAGCAGCGTAGCCGATAACTATGGCTACACCTTC CASSVADNYGYTF
TRBJ2-3 . . TRBV18 TGTGCCAGCTCACCGAGAGCAACCATGGCCGTGGATACGCAGTATTTT CASSPRATMAVDTQYF
TRBJ2-1 . TRBD2 TRBV18 TGTGCCAGCTCACCTGGGGCGGGAGAATTCAATGAGCAGTTCTTC CASSPGAGEFNEQFF
TRBJ1-2 . . TRBV5-1 TGCGCCAGCAGCTTGGAAACACCCGACGGCTACACCTTC CASSLETPDGYTF
TRBJ1-4 . . TRBV6-6 TGTGCCAGCGCCGCCCAAGGGGTAGGGTCTGAAAAACTGTTTTTT CASAAQGVGSEKLFF
TRBJ2-7 few . TRBV4-2 TGTGCCAGCAGCCAAGATCGACCCGACGAGCAGTACTTC CASSQDRPDEQYF
TRBJ2-7 . . TRBV4-3 TGCGCCAGCAGCCAAGATAGCAGGCCGTCGGGGTACGAGCAGTACTTC CASSQDSRPSGYEQYF
TRBJ2-1 . TRBD2 TRBV30 TGTGCCTGGAGTACGTGGTCTAGCGGGGGGAACAATGAGCAGTTCTTC CAWSTWSSGGNNEQFF
TRBJ2-1 . . TRBV20-1 TGCAGTGCACGGACTCAAAGGGAGTTCTTC CSARTQREFF
TRBJ1-2 . . TRBV5-5 TGTGCCAGCAGCTTGCCGGGCTATGGCTACACCTTC CASSLPGYGYTF
TRBJ1-3 once . TRBV5-1 TGCGCCAGCAGCGTAACTCAGGGTCACACCATATATTTT CASSVTQGHTIYF
TRBJ2-7 . . TRBV11-2 TGTGCCAGCAGCTTAAATCCACCGACAGCGCTGGGCTCCTACGAGCAGTACTTC CASSLNPPTALGSYEQYF
TRBJ2-7 . . TRBV30 TGTGCCTGGAGCCGGCAAAACTACGAGCAGTACTTC CAWSRQNYEQYF
TRBJ2-7 . TRBD1 TRBV11-2 TGTGCCAGCAGCTCAAACCCGGGACAGTCCTACGAGCAGTACTTC CASSSNPGQSYEQYF
TRBJ1-1 . . TRBV27 TGTGCCAGCAGTTTGTCTTCAGTGAACACTGAAGCTTTCTTT CASSLSSVNTEAFF
TRBJ2-2 . . TRBV7-2 TGTGCCAGCAGCTTAGGGAACACCGGGGAGCTGTTTTTT CASSLGNTGELFF
TRBJ1-5 . . TRBV9 TGTGCCAGCAGCGTAGCGGGACACTTGAATCAGCCCCAGCATTTT CASSVAGHLNQPQHF
TRBJ1-2 . . TRBV30 TGTGCCTGGAATGTACAGGCGATAGCTAACTATGGCTACACCTTC CAWNVQAIANYGYTF
TRBJ1-3 . . TRBV21-1 TGTGCCAGCCTTCGTGGGGTTACCCGCCACGATGGCCTCTCTGGAAACACCATATATTTT CASLRGVTRHDGLSGNTIYF
TRBJ1-2 few . TRBV10-2 TGCGCCAGCAGAACGGACAGCTATGGCTACACCTTC CASRTDSYGYTF
TRBJ2-1 . TRBD2 TRBV2 TGTGCCACCACGCCCGGGACTAGCGGGAGGGTTCGACAGTTCTTC CATTPGTSGRVRQFF
TRBJ2-7 once TRBD1 TRBV6-5 TGTGCCAGCAGTGTTCAAGGACAGGGGTCCTACGAGCAGTACTTC CASSVQGQGSYEQYF
TRBJ1-2 . . TRBV5-1 TGCGCCAGCACCGATTCACAGGGAGGCGGCTACACCTTC CASTDSQGGGYTF
TRBJ2-3 once . TRBV27 TGTGCCAGCAGTTCGGAAAGGTACACAGATACGCAGTATTTT CASSSERYTDTQYF
TRBJ2-2 . . TRBV27 TGTGCCAGCAGTTTAATGCCGGAGACAGTGAACACCGGGGAGCTGTTTTTT CASSLMPETVNTGELFF
TRBJ2-2 . TRBD1 TRBV2 TGTGCCAGCAGTTCGACAGGGTCTGGGCCCACCGGGGAGCTGTTTTTT CASSSTGSGPTGELFF
TRBJ1-4 once . TRBV6-1 TGTGCCAGCAGTGAACGCCCACAGACGGCCAATGAAAAACTGTTTTTT CASSERPQTANEKLFF
TRBJ1-3 . . TRBV11-2 TGTGCCAGCAGCACGGGGGGTTTCAACACCATATATTTT CASSTGGFNTIYF
TRBJ2-3 few . TRBV4-1 TGCGCCAGCAGCCAAGAAGGGGGGCCGATGCCAGATACGCAGTATTTT CASSQEGGPMPDTQYF